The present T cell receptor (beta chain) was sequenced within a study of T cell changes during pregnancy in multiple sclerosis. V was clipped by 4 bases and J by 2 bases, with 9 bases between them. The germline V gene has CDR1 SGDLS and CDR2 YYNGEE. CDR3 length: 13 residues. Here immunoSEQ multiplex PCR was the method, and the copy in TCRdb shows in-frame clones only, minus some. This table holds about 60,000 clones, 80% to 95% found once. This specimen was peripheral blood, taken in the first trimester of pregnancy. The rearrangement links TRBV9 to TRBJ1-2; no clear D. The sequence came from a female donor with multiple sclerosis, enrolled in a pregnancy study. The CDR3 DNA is TGTGCCAGCAGCTCCGGGGAGAACTATGGCTACACCTTC. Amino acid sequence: CASSSGENYGYTF. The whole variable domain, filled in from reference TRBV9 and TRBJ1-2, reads DSGVTQTPKHLITATGQRVTLRCSPRSGDLSVYWYQQSLDQGLQFLIQYYNGEERAKGNILERFSAQQFPDLHSELNLSSLELGDSALYFCASSSGENYGYTFGSGTRLTVV.